This TCR beta chain emerged from a study of blood T cell repertoires in COVID-19. Study details: The United States, Italy and Spain provided the acute and convalescent COVID-19 samples.

Seattle-derived patients entered the study during active infection and were followed longitudinally. The V gene end was trimmed by 6 bases and the J gene end by 5 bases; junction bases not matched to a gene: 8. The CDR3 spans 14 residues. Germline V gives CDR1 SNHLY, CDR2 FYNNEI. Profiling relied on immunoSEQ multiplex PCR, and the TCRdb table lists in-frame clones only, not all of them. The sample includes 250,000 or so clones, roughly 89% of them seen just once. This chain uses TRBV2 with TRBJ2-5, with TRBD1 identical over 8 bases. The receptor was isolated from a woman aged 55-75 years with COVID-19, enrolled during active disease. The sequenced sample consisted of peripheral blood. The CDR3 here is CASRRTGLAETQYF. CDR3 coding DNA: TGTGCCAGCAGGAGGACAGGGCTCGCGGAGACCCAGTACTTC.